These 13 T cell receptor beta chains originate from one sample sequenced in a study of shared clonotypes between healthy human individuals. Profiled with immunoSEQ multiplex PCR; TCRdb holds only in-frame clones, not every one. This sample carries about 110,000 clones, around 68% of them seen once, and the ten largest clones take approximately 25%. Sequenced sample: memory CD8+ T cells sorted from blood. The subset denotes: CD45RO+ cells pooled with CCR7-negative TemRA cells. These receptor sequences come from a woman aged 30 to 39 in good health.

The CDR3 bases are TGCGCCAGCAGCACGGGACGGTACCAAGAGACCCAGTACTTC. It codes for CASSTGRYQETQYF. V gene TRBV5-1 combines with J gene TRBJ2-5, with D possibly being TRBD1 or TRBD2 (5 bases each). This CDR3 comprises 14 residues. Germline V CDR1 and CDR2: SGHRS, YFSETQ. V lost 4 bases and J lost 0, with 10 bases in between.

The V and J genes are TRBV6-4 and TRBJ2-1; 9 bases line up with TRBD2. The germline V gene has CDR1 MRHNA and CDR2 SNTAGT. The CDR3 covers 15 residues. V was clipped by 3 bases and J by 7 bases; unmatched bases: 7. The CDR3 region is CASSEVAGEGNEQFF. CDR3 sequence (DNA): TGTGCCAGCAGTGAGGTAGCGGGAGAGGGGAATGAGCAGTTCTTC.

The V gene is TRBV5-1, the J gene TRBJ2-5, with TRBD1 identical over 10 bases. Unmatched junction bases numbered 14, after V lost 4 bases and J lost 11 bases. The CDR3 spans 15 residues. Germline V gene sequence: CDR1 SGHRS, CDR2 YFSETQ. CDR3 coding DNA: TGCGCCAGCAGCAAAACCGGGACAGGGGCCCTTTTTCAGTACTTC. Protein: CASSKTGTGALFQYF.

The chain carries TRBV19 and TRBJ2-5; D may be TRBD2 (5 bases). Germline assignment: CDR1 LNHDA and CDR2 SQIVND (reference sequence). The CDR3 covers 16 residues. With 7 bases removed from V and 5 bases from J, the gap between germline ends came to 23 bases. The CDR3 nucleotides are TGTGCCAGTACCCCGGAGGTAGCGAGCAAAGAGGAGACCCAGTACTTC. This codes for CASTPEVASKEETQYF.

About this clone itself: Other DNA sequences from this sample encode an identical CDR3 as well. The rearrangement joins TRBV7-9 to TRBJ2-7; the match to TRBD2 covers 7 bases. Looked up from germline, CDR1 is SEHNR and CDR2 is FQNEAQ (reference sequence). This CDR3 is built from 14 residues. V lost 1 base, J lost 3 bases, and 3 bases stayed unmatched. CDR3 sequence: CASSLGLASYEQYF. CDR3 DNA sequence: TGTGCCAGCAGCTTAGGACTAGCAAGCTACGAGCAGTACTTC.

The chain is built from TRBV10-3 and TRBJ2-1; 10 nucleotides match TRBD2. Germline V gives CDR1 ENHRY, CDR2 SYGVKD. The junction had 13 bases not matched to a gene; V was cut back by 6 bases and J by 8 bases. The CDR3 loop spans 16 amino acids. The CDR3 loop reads CAISREAGGDTYEQFF. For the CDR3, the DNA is TGTGCCATCAGCCGGGAAGCGGGAGGGGATACATATGAGCAGTTCTTC.

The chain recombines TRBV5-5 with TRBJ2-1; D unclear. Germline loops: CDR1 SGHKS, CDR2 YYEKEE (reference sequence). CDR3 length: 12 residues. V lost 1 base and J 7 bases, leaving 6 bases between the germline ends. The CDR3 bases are TGTGCCAGCAGCTTGTTCCTGAATGAGCAGTTCTTC. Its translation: CASSLFLNEQFF.

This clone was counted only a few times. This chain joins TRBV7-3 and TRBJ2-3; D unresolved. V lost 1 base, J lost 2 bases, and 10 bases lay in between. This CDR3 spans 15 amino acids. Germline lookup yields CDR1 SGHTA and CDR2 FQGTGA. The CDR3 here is CASSLNSLFTDTQYF. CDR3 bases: TGTGCCAGCAGCTTAAACTCCCTATTCACAGATACGCAGTATTTT.

The CDR3 DNA reads TGTGCCAGCAGCGAAGGACTAGCGGGAGGGTACGAGCAGTACTTC. Protein sequence: CASSEGLAGGYEQYF. The chain combines TRBV5-5 with TRBJ2-7, with TRBD2 matching over 15 bases. Germline loops: CDR1 SGHKS, CDR2 YYEKEE (reference sequence). This CDR3 is 15 amino acids long. Losses at the gene ends were 4 bases for V and 4 bases for J; bases not matched to a gene: 3.

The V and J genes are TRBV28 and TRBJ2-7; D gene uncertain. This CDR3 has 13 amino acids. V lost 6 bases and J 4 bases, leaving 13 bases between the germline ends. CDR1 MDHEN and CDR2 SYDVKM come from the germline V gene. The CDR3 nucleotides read TGTGCCAGCAGCCCTGCCCATGGTTACGAGCAGTACTTC. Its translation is CASSPAHGYEQYF.

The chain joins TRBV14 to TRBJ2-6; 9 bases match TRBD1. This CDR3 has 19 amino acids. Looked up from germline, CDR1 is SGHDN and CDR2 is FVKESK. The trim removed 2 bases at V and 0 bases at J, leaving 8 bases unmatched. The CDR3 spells CASSQTGGGFGSGANVLTF. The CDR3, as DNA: TGTGCCAGCAGCCAAACAGGGGGCGGGTTTGGCTCTGGGGCCAACGTCCTGACTTTC.

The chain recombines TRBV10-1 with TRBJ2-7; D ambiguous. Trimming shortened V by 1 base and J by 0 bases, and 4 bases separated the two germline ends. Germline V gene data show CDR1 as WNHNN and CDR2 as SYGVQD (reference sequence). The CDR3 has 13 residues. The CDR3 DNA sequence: TGCGCCAGCAGTGAGTTAAGCTCCTACGAGCAGTACTTC. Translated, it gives CASSELSSYEQYF.

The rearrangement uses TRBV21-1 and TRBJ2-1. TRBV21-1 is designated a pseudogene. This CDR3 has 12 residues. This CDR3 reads CASSRTPNEQFF. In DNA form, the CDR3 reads TGTGCCAGCAGTCGGACGCCCAATGAGCAGTTCTTC.